The 13 T cell receptor beta chains below were found in one sample sequenced in a study of OX40 agonist ivuxolimab in advanced cancers. The data were produced by immunoSEQ multiplex PCR, yet TCRdb's version contains in-frame clones alone and is incomplete. The profile shows some 13,000 clones, approximately 72% of them singletons. The sequencing here drew on CD4+ or CD8+ T cells sorted from blood, taken in a trial of the OX40 agonist ivuxolimab. These TCRs come from an adult with an advanced solid tumor such as melanoma, head and neck, liver or kidney cancer.

Relative to its sample, this clone is medium-sized. The chain recombines TRBV7-9 with TRBJ1-3; no reliable D call. CDR1 SEHNR and CDR2 FQNEAQ come from the germline V gene (reference sequence). The CDR3 has 16 residues. Trimming shortened V by 3 bases and J by 0 bases, and 12 bases separated the two germline ends. CDR3 loop: CASSLSYGVSGNTIYF. CDR3 in DNA: TGTGCCAGCAGCTTGAGTTATGGGGTCTCTGGAAACACCATATATTTT.

V usage is TRBV7-9 and J usage is TRBJ2-7; the match to TRBD1 covers 9 bases. The germline V gene has CDR1 SEHNR and CDR2 FQNEAQ (reference sequence). The CDR3 extends over 16 amino acids. The J segment lost 6 bases and the V segment lost 5 bases, leaving 14 bases of the junction unmatched. This chain's CDR3 is CASSDPGQGFLGEQYF. CDR3 DNA sequence: TGTGCCAGCAGCGACCCGGGACAGGGCTTTTTGGGCGAGCAGTACTTC.

The CDR3 nucleotides read TGTGCCTGGTCTAGCGGGTTTATAAATGAGCAGTTCTTC. It is translated as CAWSSGFINEQFF. The V call is TRBV30, the J call TRBJ2-1; 8 nucleotides line up with TRBD2. The trim removed 5 bases at V and 7 bases at J, leaving 7 bases unmatched. Per germline, CDR1 GTSNPN and CDR2 SVGIG (reference sequence). This CDR3 spans 13 amino acids.

This clone came up once. V gene TRBV28 combines with J gene TRBJ1-1, with a possible D match to TRBD1 (5 bases). Germline assignment: CDR1 MDHEN and CDR2 SYDVKM. Trimming removed 9 bases from V and 0 bases from J, with 29 bases in between. The CDR3 contains 19 residues. CDR3 residues: CASKRRGLADTLLNTEAFF. CDR3 in DNA: TGTGCCAGTAAGAGGAGGGGACTAGCCGATACTCTTTTGAACACTGAAGCTTTCTTT. The full variable domain, in which reference TRBV28 and TRBJ1-1 provide the parts outside the CDR3, is DVKVTQSSRYLVKRTGEKVFLECVQDMDHENMFWYRQDPGLGLRLIYFSYDVKMKEKGDIPEGYSVSREKKERFSLILESASTNQTSMYLCASKRRGLADTLLNTEAFFGQGTRLTVV.

The chain uses TRBV2 and TRBJ1-1, with 7 bases aligning to TRBD1. With 7 bases clipped from V and 3 bases from J, the junction kept 8 bases outside the gene matches. From germline, CDR1 is SNHLY and CDR2 FYNNEI. The CDR3 spans 14 residues. The CDR3 spells CASILDRDDTEAFF. In nucleotides, the CDR3 is TGTGCCAGCATTTTAGACAGGGACGACACTGAAGCTTTCTTT.

J is TRBJ2-7 and V is TRBV7-9, with TRBD2 identical over 8 bases. Per germline, CDR1 SEHNR and CDR2 FQNEAQ (reference sequence). Unmatched junction bases numbered 5, after V lost 1 base and J lost 3 bases. CDR3 length: 15 amino acids. The DNA of the CDR3 is TGTGCCAGCAGCTTAGGGGTAGCGGGGAGCTACGAGCAGTACTTC. It translates to CASSLGVAGSYEQYF.

Written as DNA, the CDR3 is TGTGCCTGGACTCCCCTGTCCAGCGGGACCGTTTGGAACACCGGGGAGCTGTTTTTT. Translation gives CAWTPLSSGTVWNTGELFF. This chain connects TRBV30 to TRBJ2-2; 7 positions agree with TRBD2. Germline V gene data show CDR1 as GTSNPN and CDR2 as SVGIG (reference sequence). V was clipped by 4 bases and J by 1 base; unmatched bases: 18. The CDR3 consists of 19 residues.

The chain combines TRBV7-6 with TRBJ2-1; maybe TRBD1 (5 bases). Germline CDR1 and CDR2: SGHVS and FNYEAQ. With 1 base removed from V and 0 bases from J, the gap between germline ends came to 10 bases. The CDR3 has 16 amino acids. The CDR3 DNA is TGTGCCAGCAGCTTAGATGGGGCGAGCTCCTACAATGAGCAGTTCTTC. Protein: CASSLDGASSYNEQFF.

The chain links TRBV19 to TRBJ2-3; D is perhaps TRBD2 (5 bases). This CDR3 spans 13 amino acids. CDR1 and CDR2 (germline): LNHDA, SQIVND (reference sequence). Trimming removed 10 bases at V and 4 bases at J, with 15 bases between. The CDR3 region has the DNA TGTGCCACGAGAGGGTCATGGGCAGATACGCAGTATTTT. It encodes CATRGSWADTQYF.

A word on this clone: The sample carries other DNA sequences with the same CDR3. The chain employs TRBV30 and TRBJ2-3, with 7 nucleotides matching TRBD2. The V and J ends lost 0 bases and 5 bases, in that order; junction bases with no gene match: 8. Germline V gives CDR1 GTSNPN, CDR2 SVGIG (reference sequence). The CDR3 is 15 residues long. The CDR3: CAWSVVGGLGDTQYF. CDR3 DNA sequence: TGTGCCTGGAGTGTAGTCGGGGGGTTAGGAGATACGCAGTATTTT.

V usage is TRBV28 and J usage is TRBJ2-2, with 7 bases aligning to TRBD2. The length of the CDR3 is 16 residues. CDR1 MDHEN and CDR2 SYDVKM come from the germline V gene. V gave up 7 bases and J gave up 5 bases; unmatched junction bases: 13. CDR3 amino acids: CASKKREGRLTGELFF. The CDR3 DNA follows: TGTGCCAGCAAGAAGAGGGAGGGCCGGTTAACCGGGGAGCTGTTTTTT.

The chain employs TRBV13 and TRBJ2-1, with unresolved D. Germline V gives CDR1 PRHDT, CDR2 FYEKMQ (reference sequence). The V gene lost 5 bases and the J gene lost 6 bases, with 5 bases spanning the gap. There are 11 residues in the CDR3. The DNA for the CDR3 is TGTGCCAGCAGCCAAGTCAATGAGCAGTTCTTC. Amino acids: CASSQVNEQFF.

This chain connects TRBV4-3 to TRBJ2-5, with TRBD2 identical over 11 bases. CDR3 length: 16 residues. V shed 4 bases, J shed 11 bases, and the junction held 15 bases outside the gene matches. The germline V gene has CDR1 LGHNA and CDR2 YSLEER. The CDR3 sequence is CASSPEPQLAGEKQYF. The CDR3 coding sequence is TGCGCCAGCAGCCCAGAACCCCAACTAGCGGGAGAGAAGCAGTACTTC.